This entry features one T cell receptor beta chain sequence. The antigen remains undetermined. The method was immunoSEQ multiplex PCR; TCRdb's version includes in-frame clones alone and lacks a portion of them. The sample lists over 20,000 clones; about 70% were seen once. This sample stems from a study of PD-1 blockade in classical Hodgkin lymphoma. Study-wide findings and caveats: Whereas CD4+ TCR diversity had risen significantly by C4D1, CD8+ TCR diversity had not.

This CDR3 has 15 residues. With 5 bases clipped from V and 5 bases from J, the junction kept 4 bases outside the gene matches. The germline CDR1 and CDR2 sequences are SGHTA and FQGNSA. The sample's time point: cycle 4 day 1 (C4D1), after 6 weeks of nivolumab. Patients all relapsed after autologous stem cell transplantation, and there was variation in brentuximab vedotin exposure. The chain joins TRBV7-2 to TRBJ1-5; 12 bases are a match to TRBD1. The TCR sequence derives from a human donor with classical Hodgkin lymphoma. Sequencing was performed on peripheral blood mononuclear cells (PBMCs), taken before the fourth cycle of nivolumab. The CDR3 region has the DNA TGTGCCAGCAGCCCAGGGACAGGGGGCGATCAGCCCCAGCATTTT. The encoded protein is CASSPGTGGDQPQHF.